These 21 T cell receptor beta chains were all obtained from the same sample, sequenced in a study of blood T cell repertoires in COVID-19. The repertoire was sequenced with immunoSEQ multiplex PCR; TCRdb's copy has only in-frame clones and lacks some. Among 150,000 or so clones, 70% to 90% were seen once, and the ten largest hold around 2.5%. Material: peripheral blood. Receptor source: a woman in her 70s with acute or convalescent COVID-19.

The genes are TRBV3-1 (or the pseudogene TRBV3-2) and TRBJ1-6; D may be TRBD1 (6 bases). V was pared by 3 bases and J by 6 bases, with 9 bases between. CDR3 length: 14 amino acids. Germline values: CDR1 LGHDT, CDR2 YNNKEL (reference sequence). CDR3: CASSQDSTNSPLHF. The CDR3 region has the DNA TGTGCCAGCAGCCAGGACAGTACTAATTCACCCCTCCACTTT.

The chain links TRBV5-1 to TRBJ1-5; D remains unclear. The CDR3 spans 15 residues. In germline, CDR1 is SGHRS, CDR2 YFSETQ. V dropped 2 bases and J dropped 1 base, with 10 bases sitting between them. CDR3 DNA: TGCGCCAGCAGCTTCGGGTCGTCCAGCAATCAGCCCCAGCATTTT. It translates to CASSFGSSSNQPQHF.

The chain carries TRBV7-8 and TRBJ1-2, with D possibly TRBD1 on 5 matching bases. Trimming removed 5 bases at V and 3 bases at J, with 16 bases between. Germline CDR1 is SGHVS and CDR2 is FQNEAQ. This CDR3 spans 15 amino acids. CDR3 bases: TGTGCCAGCAGCAAAGAAGGGGTCATCTACTATGGCTACACCTTC. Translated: CASSKEGVIYYGYTF.

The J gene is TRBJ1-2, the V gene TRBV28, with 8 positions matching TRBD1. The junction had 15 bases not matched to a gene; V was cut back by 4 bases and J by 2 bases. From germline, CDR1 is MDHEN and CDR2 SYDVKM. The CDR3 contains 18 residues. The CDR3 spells CASSSGGQGARGNYGYTF. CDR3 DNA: TGTGCCAGCAGTTCCGGGGGTCAGGGGGCGCGAGGGAACTATGGCTACACCTTC.

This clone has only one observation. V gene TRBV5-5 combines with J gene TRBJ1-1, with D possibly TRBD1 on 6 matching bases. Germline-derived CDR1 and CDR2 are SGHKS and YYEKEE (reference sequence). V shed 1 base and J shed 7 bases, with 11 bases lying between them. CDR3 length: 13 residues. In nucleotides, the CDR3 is TGTGCCAGCAGCTTGCGGACAGAATATGAAGCTTTCTTT. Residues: CASSLRTEYEAFF.

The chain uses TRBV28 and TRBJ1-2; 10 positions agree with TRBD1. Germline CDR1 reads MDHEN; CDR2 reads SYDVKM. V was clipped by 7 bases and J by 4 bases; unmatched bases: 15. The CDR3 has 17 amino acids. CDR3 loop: CASTPGTGAQAAYGYTF. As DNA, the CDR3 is TGTGCCAGCACCCCTGGGACAGGGGCCCAGGCTGCCTATGGCTACACCTTC.

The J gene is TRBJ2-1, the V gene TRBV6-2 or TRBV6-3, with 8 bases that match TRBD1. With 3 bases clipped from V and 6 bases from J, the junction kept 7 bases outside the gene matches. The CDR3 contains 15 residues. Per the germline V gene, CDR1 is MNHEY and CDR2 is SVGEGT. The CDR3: CASSYAGGASNEQFF. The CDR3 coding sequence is TGTGCCAGCAGTTATGCAGGGGGCGCATCCAATGAGCAGTTCTTC.

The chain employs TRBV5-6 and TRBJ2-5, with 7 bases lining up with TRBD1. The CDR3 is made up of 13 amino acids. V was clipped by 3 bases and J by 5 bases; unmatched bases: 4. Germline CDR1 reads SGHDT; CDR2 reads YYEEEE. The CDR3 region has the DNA TGTGCCAGCAGCTGGGGACAGATGGAGACCCAGTACTTC. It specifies CASSWGQMETQYF.

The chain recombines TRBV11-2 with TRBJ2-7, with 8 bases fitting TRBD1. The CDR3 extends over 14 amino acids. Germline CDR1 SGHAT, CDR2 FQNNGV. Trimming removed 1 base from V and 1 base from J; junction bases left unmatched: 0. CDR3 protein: CASSLGTGSYEQYV. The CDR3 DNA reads TGTGCCAGCAGCTTAGGGACAGGGTCCTACGAGCAGTACGTC.

CDR3 nucleotides: TGTGCCAGCAGCCCCTGGGCTAGCGGAACCTACGAGCAGTACTTC. This sequence encodes CASSPWASGTYEQYF. The V and J genes are TRBV7-9 and TRBJ2-7; TRBD2 matches at 7 bases. J gave up 2 bases and V 5 bases, and 9 bases lay outside the gene matches. The CDR3 spans 15 residues. Germline values: CDR1 SEHNR, CDR2 FQNEAQ (reference sequence).

DNA for the CDR3: TGTGCCAGCAGATACAGGGGGAGCACAGATACGCAGTATTTT. This translates into CASRYRGSTDTQYF. This chain links TRBV21-1 with TRBJ2-3; TRBD1 is the table's D call, not checked against the DNA. TRBV21-1 is an annotated pseudogene. This CDR3 comprises 14 residues.

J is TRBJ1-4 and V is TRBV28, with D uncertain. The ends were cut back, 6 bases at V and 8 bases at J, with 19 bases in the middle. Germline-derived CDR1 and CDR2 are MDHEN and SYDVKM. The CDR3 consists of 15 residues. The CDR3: CASSLSRGIREKLFF. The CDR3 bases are TGTGCCAGCAGCCTGAGTCGGGGTATTAGGGAAAAACTGTTTTTT.

The CDR3 here is CASSHRQTNSPLHF. The CDR3 DNA sequence: TGTGCCAGCAGCCACCGACAGACTAATTCACCCCTCCACTTT. The rearrangement uses TRBV13 and TRBJ1-6; TRBD1 might be the D (5 bases). The V gene lost 5 bases and the J gene lost 6 bases, with 11 bases spanning the gap. Germline V gene lookup returns CDR1 PRHDT and CDR2 FYEKMQ (reference sequence). This CDR3 comprises 14 residues.

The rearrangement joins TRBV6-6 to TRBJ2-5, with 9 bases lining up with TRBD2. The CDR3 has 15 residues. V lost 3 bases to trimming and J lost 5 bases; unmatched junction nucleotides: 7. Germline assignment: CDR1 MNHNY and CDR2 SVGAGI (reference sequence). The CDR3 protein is CASSYGGGAGETQYF. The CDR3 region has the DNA TGTGCCAGCAGTTATGGCGGGGGGGCTGGGGAGACCCAGTACTTC.

CDR3 DNA: TGTGCCAGCAGTTTCGGTACAGGGTGGGAGCAGTACTTC. This codes for CASSFGTGWEQYF. V usage is TRBV12-3 or TRBV12-4 and J usage is TRBJ2-7, with D possibly being TRBD1 (6 bases). Trimming took off 3 bases at V and 7 bases at J, with 13 bases between the two ends. This CDR3 is built from 13 residues.

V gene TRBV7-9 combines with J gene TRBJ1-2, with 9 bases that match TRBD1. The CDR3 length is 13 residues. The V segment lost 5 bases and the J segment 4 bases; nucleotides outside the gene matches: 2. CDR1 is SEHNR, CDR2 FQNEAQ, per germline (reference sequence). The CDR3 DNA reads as TGTGCCAGCAGCACGACAGGGGGCTATGGCTACACCTTC. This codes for CASSTTGGYGYTF.

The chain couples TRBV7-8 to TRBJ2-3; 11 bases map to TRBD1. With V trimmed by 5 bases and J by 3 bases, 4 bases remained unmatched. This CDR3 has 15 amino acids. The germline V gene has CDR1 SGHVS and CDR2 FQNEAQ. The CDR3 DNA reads TGTGCCAGCAGCCCTCGGGACAGGGGGACAGATACGCAGTATTTT. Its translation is CASSPRDRGTDTQYF. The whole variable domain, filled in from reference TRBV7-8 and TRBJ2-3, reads GAGVSQSPRYKVAKRGQDVALRCDPISGHVSLFWYQQALGQGPEFLTYFQNEAQLDKSGLPSDRFFAERPEGSVSTLKIQRTQQEDSAVYLCASSPRDRGTDTQYFGPGTRLTVL.

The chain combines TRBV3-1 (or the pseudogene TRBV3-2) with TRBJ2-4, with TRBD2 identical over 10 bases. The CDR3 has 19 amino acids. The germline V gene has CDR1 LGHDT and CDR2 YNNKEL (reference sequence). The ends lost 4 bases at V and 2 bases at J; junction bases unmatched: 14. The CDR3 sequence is CASSPLMIAGGATKNIQYF. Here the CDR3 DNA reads TGTGCCAGCAGCCCCCTAATGATAGCGGGGGGTGCGACCAAAAACATTCAGTACTTC.

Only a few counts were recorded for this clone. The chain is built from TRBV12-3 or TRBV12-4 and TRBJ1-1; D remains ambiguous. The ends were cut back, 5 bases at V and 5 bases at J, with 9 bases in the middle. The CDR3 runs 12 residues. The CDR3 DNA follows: TGTGCCAGCAGTCCCATCAGGACTGAAGCTTTCTTT. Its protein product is CASSPIRTEAFF.

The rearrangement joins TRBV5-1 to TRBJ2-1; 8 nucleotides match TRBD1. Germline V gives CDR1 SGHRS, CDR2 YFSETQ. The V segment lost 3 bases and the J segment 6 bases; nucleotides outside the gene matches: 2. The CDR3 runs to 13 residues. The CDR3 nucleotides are TGCGCCAGCAGCTCGACAGGGGCCAATGAGCAGTTCTTC. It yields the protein CASSSTGANEQFF.

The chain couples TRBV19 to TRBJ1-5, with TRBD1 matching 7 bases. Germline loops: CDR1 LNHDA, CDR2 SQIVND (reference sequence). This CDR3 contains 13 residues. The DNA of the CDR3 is TGTGCTACCTCGGGACAGTACAATCAGCCCCAGCATTTT. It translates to CATSGQYNQPQHF.